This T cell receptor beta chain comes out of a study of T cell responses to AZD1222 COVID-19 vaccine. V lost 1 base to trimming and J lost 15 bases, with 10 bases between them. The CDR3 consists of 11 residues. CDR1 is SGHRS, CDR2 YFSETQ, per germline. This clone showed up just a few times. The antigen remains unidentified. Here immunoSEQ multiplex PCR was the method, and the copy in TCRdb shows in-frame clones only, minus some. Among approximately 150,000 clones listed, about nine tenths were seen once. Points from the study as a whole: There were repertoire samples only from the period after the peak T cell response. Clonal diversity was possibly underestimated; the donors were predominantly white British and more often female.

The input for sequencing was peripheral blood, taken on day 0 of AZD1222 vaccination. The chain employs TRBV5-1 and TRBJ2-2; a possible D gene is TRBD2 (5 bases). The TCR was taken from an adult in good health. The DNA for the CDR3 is TGCGCCAGCAGCTTGACCGGGAAGGTGTTTTTT. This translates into CASSLTGKVFF. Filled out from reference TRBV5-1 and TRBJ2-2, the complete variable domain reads KAGVTQTPRYLIKTRGQQVTLSCSPISGHRSVSWYQQTPGQGLQFLFEYFSETQRNKGNFPGRFSGRQFSNSRSEMNVSTLELGDSALYLCASSLTGKVFFGEGSRLTVL.